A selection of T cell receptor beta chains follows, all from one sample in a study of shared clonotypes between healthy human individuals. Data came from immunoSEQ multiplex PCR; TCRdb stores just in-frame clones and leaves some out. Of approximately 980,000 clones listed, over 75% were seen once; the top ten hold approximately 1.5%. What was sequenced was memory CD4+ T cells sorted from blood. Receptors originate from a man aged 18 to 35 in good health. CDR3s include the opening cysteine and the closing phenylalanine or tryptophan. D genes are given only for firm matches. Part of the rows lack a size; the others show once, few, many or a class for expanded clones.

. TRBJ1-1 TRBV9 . CASSAGVTSNTEAFF TGTGCCAGCAGCGCGGGGGTCACCTCGAACACTGAAGCTTTCTTT
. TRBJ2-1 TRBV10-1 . CASSESMGNSEQFF TGCGCCAGCAGTGAGTCGATGGGGAACAGTGAGCAGTTCTTC
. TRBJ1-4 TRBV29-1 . CSVEDNEKLFF TGCAGCGTTGAAGATAATGAAAAACTGTTTTTT
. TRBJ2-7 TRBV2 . CASSGGASYEQYF TGTGCCAGCAGTGGGGGGGCCTCCTACGAGCAGTACTTC
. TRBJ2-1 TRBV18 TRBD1 CASTTSGQGAPGEQFF TGTGCCAGCACGACCTCGGGACAGGGGGCGCCGGGTGAGCAGTTCTTC
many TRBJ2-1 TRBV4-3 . CASSQGLTGYNEQFF TGCGCCAGCAGCCAAGGACTGACAGGCTACAATGAGCAGTTCTTC
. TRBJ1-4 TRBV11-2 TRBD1 CASSLGTGSEKLFF TGTGCCAGCAGCTTGGGGACAGGGTCGGAAAAACTGTTTTTT
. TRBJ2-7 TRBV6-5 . CASSRYKTYEQYF TGTGCCAGCAGCCGATACAAGACCTACGAGCAGTACTTC
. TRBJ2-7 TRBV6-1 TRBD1 CASSAGTGSEYF TGTGCCAGCAGTGCCGGGACAGGGTCCGAGTACTTC
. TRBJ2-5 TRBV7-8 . CASSLEEGRETQYF TGTGCCAGCAGCTTAGAGGAGGGCCGGGAGACCCAGTACTTC
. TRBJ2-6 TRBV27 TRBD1 CASSRQGHHPGANVLTF TGTGCCAGCAGTAGACAGGGACATCATCCTGGGGCCAACGTCCTGACTTTC
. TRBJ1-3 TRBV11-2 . CASSLGVGSGNTIYF TGTGCCAGCAGCTTAGGGGTGGGGAGCGGAAACACCATATATTTT
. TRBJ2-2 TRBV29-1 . CSVSQGTNTGELFF TGCAGCGTTTCGCAGGGGACGAACACCGGGGAGCTGTTTTTT
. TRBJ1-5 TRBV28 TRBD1 CASSHPTGWTQHF TGTGCCAGCAGTCATCCGACAGGGTGGACCCAGCATTTT
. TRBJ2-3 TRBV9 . CASSEAADTQYF TGTGCCAGCAGCGAGGCAGCAGATACGCAGTATTTT
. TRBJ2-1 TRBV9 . CASSVESLNEQFF TGTGCCAGCAGCGTAGAGAGTCTGAATGAGCAGTTCTTC
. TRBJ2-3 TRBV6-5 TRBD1 CASSRTGGADTQYF TGTGCCAGCAGCCGGACAGGGGGAGCAGATACGCAGTATTTT
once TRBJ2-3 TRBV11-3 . CASSLETGSDTQYF TGTGCCAGCAGCTTAGAAACGGGGTCAGATACGCAGTATTTT
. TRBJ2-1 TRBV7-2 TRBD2 CASSFVAGGANEQFF TGTGCCAGCAGCTTTGTAGCGGGAGGCGCCAATGAGCAGTTCTTC
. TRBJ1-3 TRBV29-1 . CSVGQSSGNTIYF TGCAGCGTCGGACAGTCCTCTGGAAACACCATATATTTT
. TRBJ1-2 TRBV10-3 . CAISDEGDYGYTF TGTGCCATCAGTGATGAGGGAGACTATGGCTACACCTTC
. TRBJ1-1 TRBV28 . CASSLYQNTEAFF TGTGCCAGCAGTTTATATCAGAACACTGAAGCTTTCTTT
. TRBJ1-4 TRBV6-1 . CASSEQGREKLFF TGTGCCAGCAGTGAACAGGGTCGTGAAAAACTGTTTTTT
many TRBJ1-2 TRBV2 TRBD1 CASQTGFEGYTF TGTGCCAGCCAGACAGGGTTCGAGGGCTACACCTTC
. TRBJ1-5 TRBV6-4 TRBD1 CASSVEDRGRSGNQPQHF TGTGCCAGCAGTGTGGAGGACAGGGGGCGATCAGGCAATCAGCCCCAGCATTTT
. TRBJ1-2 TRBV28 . CASRTQGANGNYGYTF TGTGCCAGCAGGACACAGGGTGCCAACGGTAACTATGGCTACACCTTC
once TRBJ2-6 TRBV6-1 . CASSGPGANVLTF TGTGCCAGCTCAGGGCCTGGGGCCAACGTCCTGACTTTC
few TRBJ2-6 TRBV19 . CASSIDRGAGANVLTF TGTGCCAGTAGTATAGACAGGGGGGCTGGGGCCAACGTCCTGACTTTC
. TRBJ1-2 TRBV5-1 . CASSLAAGTGYTF TGCGCCAGCAGCTTGGCGGCAGGGACCGGCTACACCTTC
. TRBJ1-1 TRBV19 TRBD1 CASSPRGQGMDEAFF TGTGCCAGTAGTCCACGGGGACAGGGGATGGATGAAGCTTTCTTT
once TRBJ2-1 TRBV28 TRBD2 CASTPRLAGFQQFF TGTGCCAGCACCCCGCGGCTAGCGGGCTTCCAGCAATTCTTC
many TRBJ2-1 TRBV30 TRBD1 CAWSSGTGGYNEQFF TGTGCCTGGAGTTCCGGGACAGGGGGCTACAATGAGCAGTTCTTC
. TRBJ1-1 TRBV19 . CASSTPRPGGRTEAFF TGTGCCAGTAGTACGCCGAGACCCGGCGGGCGGACTGAAGCTTTCTTT
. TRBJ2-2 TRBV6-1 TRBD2 CASSEGTSGTGELFF TGTGCCAGCAGTGAAGGGACTAGCGGCACCGGGGAGCTGTTTTTT
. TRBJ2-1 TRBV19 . CASRITTGYNEQFF TGTGCCAGTAGAATTACTACCGGTTACAATGAGCAGTTCTTC
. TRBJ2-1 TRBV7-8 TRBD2 CASSFPGLAAFSSYNEQFF TGTGCCAGCAGCTTTCCGGGACTAGCGGCCTTCAGCTCCTACAATGAGCAGTTCTTC
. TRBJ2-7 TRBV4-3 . CASSQVAEDSYEQYF TGCGCCAGCAGCCAAGTGGCAGAGGACTCCTACGAGCAGTACTTC
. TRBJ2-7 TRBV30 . CAWSILSYEQYF TGTGCCTGGAGTATCCTCTCCTACGAGCAGTACTTC
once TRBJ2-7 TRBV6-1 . CASSLEGSYEQYF TGTGCCAGCAGCTTGGAGGGTTCCTACGAGCAGTACTTC
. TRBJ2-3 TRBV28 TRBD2 CASSPSGGGTDTQYF TGTGCCAGCAGTCCAAGCGGGGGGGGCACAGATACGCAGTATTTT